These 18 T cell receptor beta chains were sequenced from one sample in a study of Tregs in tolerant kidney transplant recipients. Using immunoSEQ multiplex PCR, the repertoire was profiled, and TCRdb retains in-frame clones only, with some absent. The sample consists of roughly 68,000 clones, around 84% of them appearing once. The sequenced sample was CD4+ T cells from blood. These receptor sequences come from a human donor in good health.

The chain carries TRBV11-2 and TRBJ2-7; tentative D call: TRBD2 (5 bases). Germline CDR1 is SGHAT and CDR2 is FQNNGV. The CDR3 runs to 17 residues. Trimming removed 1 base at V and 0 bases at J, with 16 bases between. In DNA form, the CDR3 reads TGTGCCAGCAGCTTAGCAGGCCCGGGGTCGAGCTCCTACGAGCAGTACTTC. Its protein is CASSLAGPGSSSYEQYF.

This chain joins TRBV6-5 and TRBJ1-4; 7 bases match TRBD1. J lost 1 base, V lost 6 bases, and 5 bases had no gene match. The CDR3 has 15 residues. The germline gives CDR1 MNHEY, CDR2 SVGAGI. In DNA, the CDR3 is TGTGCCAGCAGAGACACAGGGGAAACTAATGAAAAACTGTTTTTT. This encodes CASRDTGETNEKLFF.

This clone was counted only a few times. The chain recombines TRBV5-1 with TRBJ2-7, with TRBD2 matching over 8 bases. Germline CDR1 and CDR2: SGHRS and YFSETQ. This CDR3 spans 15 amino acids. J gave up 6 bases and V 0 bases, and 8 bases lay outside the gene matches. The CDR3 coding sequence is TGCGCCAGCAGCTTGGCCGGGCGGGAGGCTCGCGAGCAGTACTTC. Its translation: CASSLAGREAREQYF.

V gene TRBV4-3 combines with J gene TRBJ2-3; D may be TRBD2 (6 bases). Between the trimmed V and J ends, which lost 5 bases and 2 bases, there was a span of 14 bases. This CDR3 contains 15 residues. CDR1 and CDR2 (germline): LGHNA, YSLEER. CDR3 residues: CASSVEGGDTDTQYF. The CDR3 bases are TGCGCCAGCAGCGTGGAGGGAGGAGACACAGATACGCAGTATTTT.

The V gene is TRBV7-9, the J gene TRBJ1-3; D not certain. Germline CDR1 and CDR2: SEHNR and FQNEAQ (reference sequence). CDR3 length: 14 residues. V was trimmed by 5 bases and J by 4 bases, leaving 12 bases between them. DNA for the CDR3: TGTGCCAGCAGCCTAAGAAGGGAAGGAAACACCATATATTTT. As protein: CASSLRREGNTIYF. Looking up the rest from reference TRBV7-9 and TRBJ1-3 gives the full variable domain: DTGVSQNPRHKITKRGQNVTFRCDPISEHNRLYWYRQTLGQGPEFLTYFQNEAQLEKSRLLSDRFSAERPKGSFSTLEIQRTEQGDSAMYLCASSLRREGNTIYFGEGSWLTVV.

J is TRBJ2-2 and V is TRBV5-4, with 8 nucleotides matching TRBD2. J gave up 6 bases and V 0 bases, and 10 bases lay outside the gene matches. This CDR3 region has 17 residues. Germline V gene data show CDR1 as SGHNT and CDR2 as YYREEE (reference sequence). The chain's CDR3 is CASSLGPSGLSAGELFF. The DNA of the CDR3 is TGTGCCAGCAGCTTGGGCCCTAGCGGGTTGAGTGCCGGGGAGCTGTTTTTT.

V is TRBV6-1 and J is TRBJ1-1; D is ambiguous. CDR1 MNHNS and CDR2 SASEGT come from the germline V gene. This CDR3 is built from 14 residues. The ends were cut back, 3 bases at V and 0 bases at J, with 8 bases in the middle. The CDR3 DNA is TGTGCCAGCAGTGAGGCGTGGATGAACACTGAAGCTTTCTTT. Its translation: CASSEAWMNTEAFF.

This clone was seen just once. The chain has TRBV7-2 and TRBJ2-1, with 10 positions matching TRBD2. Germline CDR1 reads SGHTA; CDR2 reads FQGNSA. With V trimmed by 5 bases and J by 15 bases, 7 bases remained unmatched. This CDR3 is built from 12 residues. CDR3 region: CASSLLAGVGFF. The CDR3 DNA is TGTGCCAGCAGCCTTCTAGCGGGAGTTGGGTTCTTC.

This clone counts as medium-sized. The chain links TRBV4-3 to TRBJ2-5, with 7 bases identical to TRBD2. Losses at the gene ends were 1 base for V and 4 bases for J; bases not matched to a gene: 3. This CDR3 has 14 amino acids. CDR1 LGHNA and CDR2 YSLEER come from the germline V gene. CDR3 region: CASSQVGGRETQYF. The CDR3 DNA sequence: TGCGCCAGCAGCCAAGTCGGGGGGAGAGAGACCCAGTACTTC.

Written as DNA, the CDR3 is TGCGCCAGCAGCTTGGTATTAGGGGGGGCTTTCACTGAAGCTTTCTTT. As protein: CASSLVLGGAFTEAFF. V usage is TRBV5-1 and J usage is TRBJ1-1; possible D gene TRBD1, 6 bases. V shed 0 bases and J shed 4 bases, with 16 bases lying between them. CDR1 is SGHRS, CDR2 YFSETQ, per germline. The CDR3 sequence is 16 residues long.

The rearrangement joins TRBV6-6 to TRBJ1-1, with a possible D match to TRBD1 (6 bases). The V gene's germline CDR1 is MNHNY and CDR2 SVGAGI (reference sequence). Trimming removed 6 bases from V and 7 bases from J, with 15 bases in between. The CDR3 contains 13 residues. CDR3: CASSLQTGIEAFF. DNA of the CDR3: TGTGCCAGCAGCCTCCAGACAGGAATTGAAGCTTTCTTT.

The chain has TRBV9 and TRBJ2-7; 7 nucleotides agree with TRBD1. CDR1 is SGDLS, CDR2 YYNGEE, per germline. This CDR3 is built from 15 residues. V shed 0 bases and J 5 bases; nucleotides not matched to a gene: 8. CDR3 bases: TGTGCCAGCAGCGTAGAAGGGGGCCGCCAAGACGAGCAGTACTTC. This encodes CASSVEGGRQDEQYF.

The chain employs TRBV2 and TRBJ1-3; the D is unclear. The CDR3 extends over 14 amino acids. The V gene's germline CDR1 is SNHLY and CDR2 FYNNEI. V lost 9 bases to trimming and J lost 0 bases, with 12 bases between them. CDR3 coding DNA: TGTGCCAGATCGGACGGGAGCTCTGGAAACACCATATATTTT. Protein sequence: CARSDGSSGNTIYF. Variable domain in full (rest from reference TRBV2 and TRBJ1-3): EPEVTQTPSHQVTQMGQEVILRCVPISNHLYFYWYRQILGQKVEFLVSFYNNEISEKSEIFDDQFSVERPDGSNFTLKIRSTKLEDSAMYFCARSDGSSGNTIYFGEGSWLTVV.

This chain links TRBV7-9 with TRBJ1-1; 8 nucleotides align to TRBD1. V trimming: 5 bases; J trimming: 0 bases; junction bases outside the gene matches: 8. This CDR3 is 16 amino acids long. Germline CDR1 and CDR2: SEHNR and FQNEAQ (reference sequence). The CDR3 region is CASSPDRAWVNTEAFF. CDR3 bases: TGTGCCAGCAGCCCGGACAGGGCGTGGGTGAACACTGAAGCTTTCTTT.

With respect to this clone: A much larger clone lies a single base off, so this may be a read error. CDR3 in amino acids: CASSLADFPSRGQYF. CDR3 nucleotide sequence: TGCGCCAGCAGCTTGGCGGACTTCCCTAGCAGGGGCCAGTACTTC. The genes are TRBV5-1 and TRBJ2-5, with a possible D match to TRBD1 (6 bases). Looked up from germline, CDR1 is SGHRS and CDR2 is YFSETQ. The CDR3 has 15 amino acids. V lost 0 bases and J 10 bases, leaving 19 bases between the germline ends.

The chain is built from TRBV4-2 and TRBJ1-2; D gene uncertain. The CDR3 has 15 amino acids. The V gene's germline CDR1 is LGHNA and CDR2 YNFKEQ. V lost 2 bases and J lost 5, with 15 bases in between. CDR3 in amino acids: CASSQSDREGYGYTF. For the CDR3, the DNA is TGTGCCAGCAGCCAATCAGACCGGGAGGGATATGGCTACACCTTC.

The table lists this clone with a count of one. The chain couples TRBV9 to TRBJ2-1, with 11 positions matching TRBD2. Germline-derived CDR1 and CDR2 are SGDLS and YYNGEE. V was pared by 3 bases and J by 5 bases, with 7 bases of the junction left unmatched. CDR3 length: 16 residues. DNA for the CDR3: TGTGCCAGCAGCGCTACTAGCGGGAGAGGGGACAATGAGCAGTTCTTC. Encoded protein: CASSATSGRGDNEQFF.

This clone was seen more than once but under ten times. The gene calls are TRBV19 and TRBJ1-2, with 9 bases lining up with TRBD1. The CDR3 totals 16 residues. Losses at the gene ends were 4 bases for V and 7 bases for J; bases not matched to a gene: 13. Germline V gives CDR1 LNHDA, CDR2 SQIVND (reference sequence). The CDR3 DNA follows: TGTGCCAGTAGTACACTCCCCGGACAGGGGTTGGCTGGCTACACCTTC. It encodes CASSTLPGQGLAGYTF.